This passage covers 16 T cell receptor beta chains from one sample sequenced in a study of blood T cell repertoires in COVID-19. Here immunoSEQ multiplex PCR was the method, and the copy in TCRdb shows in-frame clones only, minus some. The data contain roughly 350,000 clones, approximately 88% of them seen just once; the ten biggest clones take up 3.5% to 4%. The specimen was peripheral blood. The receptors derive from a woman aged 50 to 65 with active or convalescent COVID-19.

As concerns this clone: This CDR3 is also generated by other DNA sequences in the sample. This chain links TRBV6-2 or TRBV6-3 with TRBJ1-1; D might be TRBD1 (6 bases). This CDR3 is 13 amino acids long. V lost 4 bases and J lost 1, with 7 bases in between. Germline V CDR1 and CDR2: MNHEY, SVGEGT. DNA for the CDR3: TGTGCCAGCAGTTCACAGGGGAACACTGAAGCTTTCTTT. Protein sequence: CASSSQGNTEAFF.

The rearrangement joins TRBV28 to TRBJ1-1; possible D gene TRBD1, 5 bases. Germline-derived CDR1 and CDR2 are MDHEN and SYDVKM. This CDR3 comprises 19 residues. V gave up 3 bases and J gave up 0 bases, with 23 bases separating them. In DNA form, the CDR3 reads TGTGCCAGCAGTTTGGGGCAGGGATGGACCGGCATCATGAACACTGAAGCTTTCTTT. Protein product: CASSLGQGWTGIMNTEAFF.

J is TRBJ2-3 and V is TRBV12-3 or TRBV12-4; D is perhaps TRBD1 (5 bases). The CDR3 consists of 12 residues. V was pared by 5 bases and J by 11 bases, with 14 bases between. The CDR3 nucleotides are TGTGCCAGCAGTCTAGGGGTAGGGGAGCAGTATTTT. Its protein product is CASSLGVGEQYF.

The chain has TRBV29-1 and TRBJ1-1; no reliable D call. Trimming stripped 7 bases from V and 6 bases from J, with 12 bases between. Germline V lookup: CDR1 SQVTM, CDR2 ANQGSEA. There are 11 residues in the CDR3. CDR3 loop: CSGLTWPEAFF. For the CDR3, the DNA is TGCAGCGGGTTAACATGGCCTGAAGCTTTCTTT. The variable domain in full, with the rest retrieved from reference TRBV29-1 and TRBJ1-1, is SAVISQKPSRDICQRGTSLTIQCQVDSQVTMMFWYRQQPGQSLTLIATANQGSEATYESGFVIDKFPISRPNLTFSTLTVSNMSPEDSSIYLCSGLTWPEAFFGQGTRLTVV.

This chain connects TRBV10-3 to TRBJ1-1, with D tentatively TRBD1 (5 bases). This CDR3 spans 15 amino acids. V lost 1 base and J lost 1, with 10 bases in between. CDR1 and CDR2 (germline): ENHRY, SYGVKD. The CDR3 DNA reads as TGTGCCATCAGTGAGTGGCGGGGGTCGAACACTGAAGCTTTCTTT. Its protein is CAISEWRGSNTEAFF.

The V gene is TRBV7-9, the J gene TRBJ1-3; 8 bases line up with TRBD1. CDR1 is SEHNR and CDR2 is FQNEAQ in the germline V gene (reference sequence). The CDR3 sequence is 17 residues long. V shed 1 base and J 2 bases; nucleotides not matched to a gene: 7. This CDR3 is CASSLGQGRQAGNTIYF. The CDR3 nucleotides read TGTGCCAGCAGCTTAGGACAGGGGAGGCAAGCTGGAAACACCATATATTTT.

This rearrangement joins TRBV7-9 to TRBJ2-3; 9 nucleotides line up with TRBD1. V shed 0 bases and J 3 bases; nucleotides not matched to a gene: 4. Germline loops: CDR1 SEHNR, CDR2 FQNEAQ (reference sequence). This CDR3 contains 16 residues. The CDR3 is CASSLAWDRDTDTQYF. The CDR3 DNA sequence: TGTGCCAGCAGCTTAGCGTGGGACAGGGATACAGATACGCAGTATTTT. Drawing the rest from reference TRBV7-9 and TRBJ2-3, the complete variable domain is DTGVSQNPRHKITKRGQNVTFRCDPISEHNRLYWYRQTLGQGPEFLTYFQNEAQLEKSRLLSDRFSAERPKGSFSTLEIQRTEQGDSAMYLCASSLAWDRDTDTQYFGPGTRLTVL.

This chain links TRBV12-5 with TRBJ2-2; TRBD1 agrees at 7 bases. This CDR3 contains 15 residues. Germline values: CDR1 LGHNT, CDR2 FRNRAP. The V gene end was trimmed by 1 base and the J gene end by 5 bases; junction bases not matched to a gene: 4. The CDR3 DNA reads TGTGCTAGTGGTTTGGGACAGGGAGATACCGGGGAGCTGTTTTTT. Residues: CASGLGQGDTGELFF.

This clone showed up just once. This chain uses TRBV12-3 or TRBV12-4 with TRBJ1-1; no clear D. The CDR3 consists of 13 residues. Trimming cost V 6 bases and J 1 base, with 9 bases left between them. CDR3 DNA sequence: TGTGCCAGCAGGCAGACACCGAACACTGAAGCTTTCTTT. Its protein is CASRQTPNTEAFF.

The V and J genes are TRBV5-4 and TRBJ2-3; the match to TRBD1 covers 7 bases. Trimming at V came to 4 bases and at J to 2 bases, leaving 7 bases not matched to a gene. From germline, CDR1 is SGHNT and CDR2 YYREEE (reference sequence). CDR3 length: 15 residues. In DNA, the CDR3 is TGTGCCAGCAGCCCTACAGGGGTAGTCACAGATACGCAGTATTTT. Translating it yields CASSPTGVVTDTQYF.

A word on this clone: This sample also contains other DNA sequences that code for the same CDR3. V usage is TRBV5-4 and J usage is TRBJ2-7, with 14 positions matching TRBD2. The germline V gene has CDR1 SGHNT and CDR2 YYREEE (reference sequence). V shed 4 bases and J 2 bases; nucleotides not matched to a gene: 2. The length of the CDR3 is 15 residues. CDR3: CASSVGLAGAYEQYF. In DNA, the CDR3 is TGTGCCAGCAGCGTGGGACTAGCGGGAGCCTACGAGCAGTACTTC.

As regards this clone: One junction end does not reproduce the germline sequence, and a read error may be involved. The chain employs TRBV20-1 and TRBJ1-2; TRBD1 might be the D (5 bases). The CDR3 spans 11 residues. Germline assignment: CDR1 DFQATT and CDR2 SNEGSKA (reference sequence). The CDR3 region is CSARKESDIHF. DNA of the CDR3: TGCAGTGCTAGAAAAGAATCGGACATTCACTTC.

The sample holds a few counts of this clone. This CDR3 reads CASSHPGGVTGELFF. In DNA, the CDR3 is TGCGCCAGCAGCCACCCGGGGGGGGTCACCGGGGAGCTGTTTTTT. The V call is TRBV4-1, the J call TRBJ2-2; 8 nucleotides line up with TRBD2. Trimming at V came to 3 bases and at J to 4 bases, leaving 4 bases not matched to a gene. This CDR3 is built from 15 residues. CDR1 and CDR2 from the germline V gene are MGHRA and YSYEKL.

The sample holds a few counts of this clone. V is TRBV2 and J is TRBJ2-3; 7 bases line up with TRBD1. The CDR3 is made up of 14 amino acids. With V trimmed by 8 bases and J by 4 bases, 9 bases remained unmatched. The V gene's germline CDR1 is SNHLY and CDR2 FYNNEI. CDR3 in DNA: TGTGCCAGCTCGACAGGGTGGAGCGCAGATACGCAGTATTTT. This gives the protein CASSTGWSADTQYF.

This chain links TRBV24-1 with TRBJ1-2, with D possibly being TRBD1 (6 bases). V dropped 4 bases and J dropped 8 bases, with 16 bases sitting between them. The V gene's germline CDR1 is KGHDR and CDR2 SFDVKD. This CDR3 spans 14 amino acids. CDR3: CATSEGHPGKGYTF. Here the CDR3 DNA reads TGTGCCACCAGTGAGGGACACCCGGGTAAGGGCTACACCTTC.

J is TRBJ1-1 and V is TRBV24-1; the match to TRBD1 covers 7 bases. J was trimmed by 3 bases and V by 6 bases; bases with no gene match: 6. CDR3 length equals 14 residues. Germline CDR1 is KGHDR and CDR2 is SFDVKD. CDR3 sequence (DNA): TGTGCCACCAGTCCCTCAACAGGGGACACTGAAGCTTTCTTT. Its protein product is CATSPSTGDTEAFF.